Shown below are 23 T cell receptor beta chains from a single sample sequenced in a study of response to subunit inactivated influenza vaccine. MiXCR was run by TCRdb on the RT-PCR reads, yielding one entry per CDR3 protein. Of approximately 500,000 distinct CDR3 sequences listed, 10% to 15% are singletons. The sequencing used PBMCs from blood, collected roughly 47 days after vaccination. The receptors here all came from a man between 45 and 60 years old who received an inactivated influenza vaccine.

The chain combines TRBV20-1 with TRBJ2-1; the match to TRBD2 covers 9 bases. This CDR3 spans 14 amino acids. The trim removed 5 bases at V and 9 bases at J, leaving 11 bases unmatched. In germline, CDR1 is DFQATT, CDR2 SNEGSKA (reference sequence). The CDR3 DNA follows: TGCAGTGCTTCTCCCTTAGCGGGAGTGGGTGAGCAGTTCTTC. Its protein is CSASPLAGVGEQFF.

This chain uses TRBV7-2 with TRBJ2-7, with a possible D match to TRBD2 (5 bases). The CDR3 has 15 amino acids. The germline CDR1 and CDR2 sequences are SGHTA and FQGNSA. V was trimmed by 1 base and J by 4 bases, leaving 14 bases between them. CDR3 sequence: CASSLGGGSTYEQYF. DNA for the CDR3: TGTGCCAGCAGCTTAGGGGGTGGGAGTACGTACGAGCAGTACTTC.

V usage is TRBV7-2 and J usage is TRBJ2-1, with 9 bases fitting TRBD1. The CDR3 covers 15 residues. The V gene's germline CDR1 is SGHTA and CDR2 FQGNSA. V was clipped by 6 bases and J by 3 bases; unmatched bases: 6. The CDR3 DNA sequence: TGTGCCAGCAGGCTAGGGACAGGGCACTACAATGAGCAGTTCTTC. Amino acid sequence: CASRLGTGHYNEQFF.

This clonotype was recorded a few times. The CDR3 spells CASSSQPEAQHF. In DNA form, the CDR3 reads TGTGCCAGCAGCTCCCAGCCCGAGGCCCAGCATTTT. The chain carries TRBV12-3 or TRBV12-4 and TRBJ1-5, with D hard to call. Trimming removed 6 bases at V and 11 bases at J, with 14 bases between. The CDR3 sequence is 12 residues long.

This clonotype was seen more than once but under ten times. The chain recombines TRBV24-1 with TRBJ1-5; no reliable D call. The CDR3 totals 12 residues. Germline V gene sequence: CDR1 KGHDR, CDR2 SFDVKD. Trimming took off 4 bases at V and 1 base at J, with 1 base between the two ends. The CDR3 DNA follows: TGTGCCACCAGTGACAGCAATCAGCCCCAGCATTTT. This gives the protein CATSDSNQPQHF.

In this sample, this clonotype turned up a few times. The chain joins TRBV4-3 to TRBJ1-1, with unresolved D. CDR1 LGHNA and CDR2 YSLEER come from the germline V gene. The CDR3 is 14 residues long. V lost 0 bases and J lost 7, with 12 bases in between. CDR3 bases: TGCGCCAGCAGCCAAGAATTACCACCGTTTGAAGCTTTCTTT. The encoded protein is CASSQELPPFEAFF.

Only a few counts were recorded for this clonotype. This chain links TRBV12-3 or TRBV12-4 with TRBJ1-2; D not resolved. There are 12 residues in the CDR3. V lost 1 base and J 8 bases, leaving 8 bases between the germline ends. The CDR3: CASSLGFSGYTF. CDR3 nucleotide sequence: TGTGCCAGCAGTTTAGGATTCAGCGGCTACACCTTC.

This clonotype was observed a handful of times. This chain links TRBV18 with TRBJ2-7; TRBD1 is a possible D gene (5 bases). V shed 1 base and J shed 2 bases, with 9 bases lying between them. There are 14 residues in the CDR3. The germline gives CDR1 KGHSH, CDR2 LQKENI. CDR3 sequence: CASSPQAGTYEQYF. CDR3 nucleotides: TGTGCCAGCTCACCACAGGCAGGGACCTACGAGCAGTACTTC.

The chain combines TRBV27 with TRBJ2-1; either TRBD1 or TRBD2 may supply D (6 bases each). The CDR3 spans 16 residues. Trimming took off 5 bases at V and 6 bases at J, with 20 bases between the two ends. CDR1 MNHEY and CDR2 SMNVEV come from the germline V gene (reference sequence). The CDR3 DNA follows: TGTGCCAGCAGTCCCTGGGACTCCCGGGGGCGCAATGAGCAGTTCTTC. This sequence encodes CASSPWDSRGRNEQFF.

The chain combines TRBV5-1 with TRBJ2-7, with a possible D match to TRBD1 (6 bases). The V and J ends lost 0 bases and 12 bases respectively, with 16 bases between them. Germline V gene sequence: CDR1 SGHRS, CDR2 YFSETQ. This CDR3 is 13 amino acids long. CDR3 nucleotide sequence: TGCGCCAGCAGCTTGGACGGAAACAGGGATGCGTACTTC. The encoded protein is CASSLDGNRDAYF.

This clonotype came up a few times. The chain joins TRBV10-3 to TRBJ1-1, with 7 bases identical to TRBD1. The CDR3 sequence is 14 residues long. CDR1 and CDR2 from the germline V gene are ENHRY and SYGVKD. Losses at the gene ends were 2 bases for V and 5 bases for J; bases not matched to a gene: 5. CDR3 in amino acids: CAISEAGGKTEAFF. The CDR3 DNA follows: TGTGCCATCAGTGAGGCAGGGGGAAAGACTGAAGCTTTCTTT.

This clonotype was seen more than once but under ten times. The V call is TRBV6-5, the J call TRBJ2-7; 8 bases align to TRBD2. The CDR3 spans 14 residues. V lost 0 bases to trimming and J lost 6 bases; unmatched junction nucleotides: 4. Germline V gene lookup returns CDR1 MNHEY and CDR2 SVGAGI. CDR3 nucleotide sequence: TGTGCCAGCAGTTACTCACCGACTAGCGCCGAGCAGTACTTC. It codes for CASSYSPTSAEQYF.

This clonotype showed up just a few times. This chain connects TRBV20-1 to TRBJ1-1, with 7 bases lining up with TRBD1. CDR1 is DFQATT and CDR2 is SNEGSKA in the germline V gene (reference sequence). The V and J ends lost 3 bases and 3 bases, in that order; junction bases with no gene match: 7. The CDR3 extends over 14 amino acids. CDR3 loop: CSASRGVADTEAFF. Written as DNA, the CDR3 is TGCAGTGCTAGCAGGGGGGTAGCTGACACTGAAGCTTTCTTT.

CDR3 loop: CSVEDWGRSNYGYTF. CDR3 nucleotide sequence: TGCAGCGTTGAAGACTGGGGACGGTCTAACTATGGCTACACCTTC. The V call is TRBV29-1, the J call TRBJ1-2, with D possibly being TRBD1 (5 bases). CDR1 SQVTM and CDR2 ANQGSEA come from the germline V gene. The ends were cut back, 0 bases at V and 0 bases at J, with 11 bases in the middle. The CDR3 runs 15 residues.

This clonotype was counted between two and nine times. The chain uses TRBV12-3 or TRBV12-4 and TRBJ2-5; D ambiguous. The CDR3 is made up of 11 amino acids. Trimming shortened V by 5 bases and J by 3 bases, and 4 bases separated the two germline ends. CDR3 in DNA: TGTGCCAGCAGTCATAAAGAGACCCAGTACTTC. Translated: CASSHKETQYF.

The genes are TRBV30 and TRBJ2-5; D gene unclear. Germline V lookup: CDR1 GTSNPN, CDR2 SVGIG (reference sequence). This CDR3 comprises 12 residues. Trimming took off 0 bases at V and 5 bases at J, with 7 bases between the two ends. CDR3 DNA sequence: TGTGCCTGGAGTGTGACCGGGGAGACCCAGTACTTC. Translated, it gives CAWSVTGETQYF. Variable domain in full (rest from reference TRBV30 and TRBJ2-5): SQTIHQWPATLVQPVGSPLSLECTVEGTSNPNLYWYRQAAGRGLQLLFYSVGIGQISSEVPQNLSASRPQDRQFILSSKKLLLSDSGFYLCAWSVTGETQYFGPGTRLLVL.

This clonotype has ten or more counts. The chain's CDR3 is CSVLIQAAMAEAFF. DNA of the CDR3: TGCAGCGTCCTAATACAGGCCGCGATGGCTGAAGCTTTCTTT. The rearrangement links TRBV29-1 to TRBJ1-1, with D maybe TRBD1 (5 bases). Trimming stripped 6 bases from V and 6 bases from J, with 20 bases between. Germline assignment: CDR1 SQVTM and CDR2 ANQGSEA. This CDR3 contains 14 residues.

The V gene is TRBV29-1, the J gene TRBJ2-1, with 7 bases that match TRBD2. CDR1 SQVTM and CDR2 ANQGSEA come from the germline V gene. This CDR3 has 15 residues. V trimming: 4 bases; J trimming: 4 bases; junction bases outside the gene matches: 10. CDR3 bases: TGCAGCGTTGGGTTGGGGGGGTTAGCTTACAATGAGCAGTTCTTC. This codes for CSVGLGGLAYNEQFF.

The chain recombines TRBV10-3 with TRBJ2-1; the D is unclear. The length of the CDR3 is 15 residues. Germline V lookup: CDR1 ENHRY, CDR2 SYGVKD. V was pared by 7 bases and J by 0 bases, with 13 bases between. The CDR3 sequence is CAITESTSSYNEQFF. The CDR3 DNA follows: TGTGCCATCACCGAATCCACAAGCTCCTACAATGAGCAGTTCTTC.

CDR3 in DNA: TGCGCCAGCAGCTTAGCGGGGTATGGCTCACCCCTCCACTTT. This sequence encodes CASSLAGYGSPLHF. J is TRBJ1-6 and V is TRBV5-1, with D unclear. The CDR3 runs to 14 residues. V lost 2 bases and J lost 10, with 13 bases in between. CDR1 is SGHRS, CDR2 YFSETQ, per germline.

This clonotype occurred a few times. V and J are TRBV7-2 and TRBJ1-1; 7 bases are a match to TRBD1. CDR1 and CDR2 from the germline V gene are SGHTA and FQGNSA. The junction had 4 bases not matched to a gene; V was cut back by 2 bases and J by 4 bases. The CDR3 totals 14 residues. The CDR3 loop is CASSLPTGFTEAFF. DNA for the CDR3: TGTGCCAGCAGCTTACCGACAGGGTTCACTGAAGCTTTCTTT.

The V gene is TRBV18, the J gene TRBJ1-1, with 8 bases lining up with TRBD1. This CDR3 is 16 amino acids long. Looked up from germline, CDR1 is KGHSH and CDR2 is LQKENI. V shed 0 bases and J 4 bases; nucleotides not matched to a gene: 7. CDR3 residues: CASSPPRTGLGTEAFF. The CDR3 nucleotides are TGTGCCAGCTCACCACCGAGGACAGGGCTTGGCACTGAAGCTTTCTTT.

The J gene is TRBJ1-1, the V gene TRBV12-3 or TRBV12-4; D possibly corresponds to TRBD1 (5 bases). The V end was cut by 5 bases, the J end by 0 bases, with 10 bases between. The CDR3 is 14 amino acids. The CDR3 DNA reads TGTGCCAGCAGTCCGATGACAGTGAACACTGAAGCTTTCTTT. Encoded protein: CASSPMTVNTEAFF.